A selection of T cell receptor beta chains follows, all from one sample in a study of blood T cell repertoires in COVID-19. Clones were sequenced by immunoSEQ multiplex PCR, and TCRdb holds only the in-frame ones, with some missing. This sample has 490,000 or so clones, with 85% to 90% found just once. The source material was PBMCs or T cells enriched from blood (not recorded which). The receptors here all came from a woman in her thirties or forties who had recovered from COVID-19. The conserved cysteine and the conserved F or W are not part of the CDR3 here.

v_gene	j_gene	CDR3aa
TRBV13	TRBJ2-7	ASSLGLHEQY
TRBV3-1/TRBV3-2	TRBJ1-3	ASSQAGISGNTIY
TRBV19	TRBJ1-1	ASSMSQGADIPEAF
TRBV12-3/TRBV12-4	TRBJ2-1	ASNPGLAGEQF
TRBV11-2	TRBJ1-6	ASSPDTRVFVYNSPLH
TRBV2	TRBJ2-2	ASSVIAGSPGELF
TRBV27	TRBJ1-2	ASSLEGTGGYT
TRBV4-3	TRBJ2-7	ASSQGGQGSYEQY
TRBV5-4	TRBJ2-1	AGARSSYNEQF
TRBV5-4	TRBJ2-7	ASSSGQGAYEQY
TRBV5-4	TRBJ2-2	ASSLPQRDGELF
TRBV4-1	TRBJ1-2	ASSQDPNGINGYT
TRBV27	TRBJ2-1	ASSLEGQGALNEQF
TRBV7-9	TRBJ2-7	ASSIRPPELDEQY
TRBV9	TRBJ2-1	ASSVVAGGINEQF